This TCR beta chain was sequenced during a study of OX40 agonist ivuxolimab in advanced cancers. About the research overall: An anti-OX40 (CD134) antibody with agonistic activity, ivuxolimab, was administered to patients. Patients undergoing dose escalation presented with hepatocellular carcinoma, melanoma, renal cell or head and neck cancer. Treatment received earlier with anti-PD-1, anti-PD-L1 or anti-CTLA-4 agents was allowed, and roughly 40% had some.

Notes on the study in general: More expanded clones were found, on average, in CD8+ than in CD4+ T cells.

V lost 0 bases and J 7 bases, leaving 6 bases between the germline ends. The CDR3 is 13 residues long. Germline V gives CDR1 SEHNR, CDR2 FQNEAQ (reference sequence). The method was immunoSEQ multiplex PCR; TCRdb's version includes in-frame clones alone and lacks a portion of them. Here the sample spans tens of thousands of clones, around 85% being singletons. This clone was counted a single time. The antigen is not known. Sequencing was performed on CD4+ or CD8+ T cells sorted from blood, taken in a trial of the OX40 agonist ivuxolimab. The V and J genes are TRBV7-9 and TRBJ1-4, with D unclear. This TCR was sampled from an adult with an advanced solid tumor such as melanoma, head and neck, liver or kidney cancer. In nucleotides, the CDR3 is TGTGCCAGCAGCTTAGCAGGGAGTGAAAAACTGTTTTTT. Its translation: CASSLAGSEKLFF.